The clone carrying this T cell receptor beta chain was recorded a few times. One end of the junction does not line up with germline, which may come from a read error. Each CDR3 protein gets one entry after TCRdb re-called the reads with MiXCR. The table lists some 400,000 distinct CDR3 sequences, 15% to 20% of them singletons, with under 9% in the top ten. The data belong to a study of T cell repertoires in cytomegalovirus infection. As for the study in general: It can be stated that public TCR beta signatures indicated CMV infection as well as a matching HLA type.

Looked up from germline, CDR1 is SEHNR and CDR2 is FQNEAQ (reference sequence). This CDR3 has 11 residues. The sample was PBMCs. The J gene is TRBJ2-1, the V gene TRBV7-9, with D unresolved. The sequence derives from a human donor in good health (CMV status not recorded). Some clones in this sample may be carry-over from other donors' samples. The CDR3 coding sequence is TGTGCCAGCAGCTTAGAGCTGGGGTCGGTCTTC. Protein sequence: CASSLELGSVF.